These T cell receptor beta chains were read from a single sample in a study of cytomegalovirus exposure and HLA in healthy donors. Assay: immunoSEQ multiplex PCR; the TCRdb copy retains only in-frame clones and omits some. Of about 120,000 clones listed, over 8.5% are singletons. Sample: PBMCs. The receptors come from a woman aged 40 to 49 in good health and CMV-seropositive. Each CDR3 is given with its conserved first and last residue. The order of the fields is CDR3 protein, CDR3 DNA, clone size, J gene, V gene, D gene. A D gene is named only where the DNA matches it firmly. Part of the rows lack a size; the others show once, few, many or a class for expanded clones.

cdr3_aa: CASSLPGNFNYGYTF
cdr3_nt: TGTGCCAGCAGCTTGCCGGGGAACTTTAACTATGGCTACACCTTC
clone_size: NA
j_call: TRBJ1-2
v_call: TRBV5-8
d_call: NA

cdr3_aa: CASSPGAPGSARGYTF
cdr3_nt: TGTGCCAGCAGCCCAGGGGCCCCAGGAAGCGCTCGGGGCTACACCTTC
clone_size: few
j_call: TRBJ1-2
v_call: TRBV11-2
d_call: NA

cdr3_aa: CASSPQTGVTGELFF
cdr3_nt: TGTGCCAGCAGCCCACAAACAGGGGTAACCGGGGAGCTGTTTTTT
clone_size: few
j_call: TRBJ2-2
v_call: TRBV13
d_call: TRBD1

cdr3_aa: CASTRTANTEAFF
cdr3_nt: TGTGCCAGCACCCGGACAGCGAACACTGAAGCTTTCTTT
clone_size: NA
j_call: TRBJ1-1
v_call: TRBV6-1
d_call: NA

cdr3_aa: CASAETGEGYGYTF
cdr3_nt: TGTGCCAGCGCCGAGACAGGGGAGGGCTATGGCTACACCTTC
clone_size: NA
j_call: TRBJ1-2
v_call: TRBV2
d_call: TRBD1

cdr3_aa: CASSIRASHGEAFF
cdr3_nt: TGTGCCAGTAGTATCAGGGCGTCCCACGGTGAAGCTTTCTTT
clone_size: few
j_call: TRBJ1-1
v_call: TRBV19
d_call: NA

cdr3_aa: CASRLGGSYGYTF
cdr3_nt: TGTGCCAGCAGGCTCGGGGGGTCCTATGGCTACACCTTC
clone_size: NA
j_call: TRBJ1-2
v_call: TRBV27
d_call: NA

cdr3_aa: CASSLLQPGQVNTEAFF
cdr3_nt: TGTGCCAGCAGTTTACTCCAACCGGGACAGGTGAACACTGAAGCTTTCTTT
clone_size: few
j_call: TRBJ1-1
v_call: TRBV27
d_call: TRBD1

cdr3_aa: CASSYSGQGYEQYF
cdr3_nt: TGTGCCAGCAGTTACTCCGGACAGGGCTACGAGCAGTACTTC
clone_size: NA
j_call: TRBJ2-7
v_call: TRBV6-5
d_call: TRBD1

cdr3_aa: CASSLLKRADTQYF
cdr3_nt: TGTGCCAGCAGCTTACTGAAGAGGGCTGATACGCAGTATTTT
clone_size: few
j_call: TRBJ2-3
v_call: TRBV7-2
d_call: NA

cdr3_aa: CASRELNEQFF
cdr3_nt: TGTGCCAGCAGAGAACTAAATGAGCAGTTCTTC
clone_size: NA
j_call: TRBJ2-1
v_call: TRBV2
d_call: NA

cdr3_aa: CASSVVAVPSSYNEQFF
cdr3_nt: TGTGCCAGCAGCGTAGTTGCGGTCCCAAGCTCCTACAATGAGCAGTTCTTC
clone_size: medium-sized
j_call: TRBJ2-1
v_call: TRBV9
d_call: NA

cdr3_aa: CASSLLLAGGTDTQYF
cdr3_nt: TGTGCCAGCAGCTTACTACTAGCGGGGGGCACAGATACGCAGTATTTT
clone_size: few
j_call: TRBJ2-3
v_call: TRBV7-8
d_call: TRBD2

cdr3_aa: CAWSVQGDGQPQHF
cdr3_nt: TGTGCCTGGAGTGTACAAGGGGATGGTCAGCCCCAGCATTTT
clone_size: NA
j_call: TRBJ1-5
v_call: TRBV30
d_call: NA

cdr3_aa: CASSIRGEAGNTIYF
cdr3_nt: TGTGCCAGTAGTATACGGGGGGAAGCTGGAAACACCATATATTTT
clone_size: NA
j_call: TRBJ1-3
v_call: TRBV19
d_call: NA

cdr3_aa: CASLAGVTPGELFF
cdr3_nt: TGTGCCAGTCTAGCGGGGGTGACTCCCGGGGAGCTGTTTTTT
clone_size: NA
j_call: TRBJ2-2
v_call: TRBV19
d_call: TRBD2

cdr3_aa: CATQVYSNQPQHF
cdr3_nt: TGTGCCACCCAGGTGTATAGCAATCAGCCCCAGCATTTT
clone_size: NA
j_call: TRBJ1-5
v_call: TRBV19
d_call: NA

cdr3_aa: CAIRGPSVTGELFF
cdr3_nt: TGTGCCATCAGGGGACCTAGCGTCACCGGGGAGCTGTTTTTT
clone_size: few
j_call: TRBJ2-2
v_call: TRBV10-3
d_call: NA

cdr3_aa: CASSLRQGAGYTF
cdr3_nt: TGCGCCAGCAGCTTGAGGCAGGGGGCTGGCTACACCTTC
clone_size: NA
j_call: TRBJ1-2
v_call: TRBV5-1
d_call: TRBD1

cdr3_aa: CASSTTSGSYNEQFF
cdr3_nt: TGTGCCAGCAGCACGACTAGCGGCTCCTACAATGAGCAGTTCTTC
clone_size: many
j_call: TRBJ2-1
v_call: TRBV6-5
d_call: TRBD2

cdr3_aa: CASNQKSRGRGRTNEQYF
cdr3_nt: TGTGCCAGCAACCAGAAGAGCCGGGGCAGGGGGCGTACCAACGAGCAGTACTTC
clone_size: few
j_call: TRBJ2-7
v_call: TRBV11-2
d_call: TRBD1

cdr3_aa: CASSFPGPYEQYF
cdr3_nt: TGTGCCAGCAGCTTTCCAGGGCCCTACGAGCAGTACTTC
clone_size: few
j_call: TRBJ2-7
v_call: TRBV7-8
d_call: NA

cdr3_aa: CASSLHGGAPEAFF
cdr3_nt: TGTGCCAGCAGCCTCCATGGGGGGGCCCCTGAAGCTTTCTTT
clone_size: NA
j_call: TRBJ1-1
v_call: TRBV7-9
d_call: NA

cdr3_aa: CASSLDRGETYEQYF
cdr3_nt: TGTGCCAGCAGCCTAGACAGGGGGGAGACCTACGAGCAGTACTTC
clone_size: NA
j_call: TRBJ2-7
v_call: TRBV7-6
d_call: TRBD1

cdr3_aa: CASSLISANTGELFF
cdr3_nt: TGCGCCAGCAGCTTGATTTCAGCGAACACCGGGGAGCTGTTTTTT
clone_size: NA
j_call: TRBJ2-2
v_call: TRBV5-1
d_call: NA

cdr3_aa: CASSQDTGELFF
cdr3_nt: TGTGCCAGCAGCCAGGACACCGGGGAGCTGTTTTTT
clone_size: NA
j_call: TRBJ2-2
v_call: TRBV2
d_call: NA

cdr3_aa: CASSPAGTPQEQYF
cdr3_nt: TGTGCCAGCTCACCTGCCGGGACTCCCCAGGAGCAGTACTTC
clone_size: few
j_call: TRBJ2-7
v_call: TRBV18
d_call: NA

cdr3_aa: CSVELRSPTEAFF
cdr3_nt: TGCAGCGTTGAATTGAGATCCCCCACTGAAGCTTTCTTT
clone_size: few
j_call: TRBJ1-1
v_call: TRBV29-1
d_call: NA

cdr3_aa: CASSITGGNTEAFF
cdr3_nt: TGTGCCAGTAGTATCACGGGGGGGAACACTGAAGCTTTCTTT
clone_size: NA
j_call: TRBJ1-1
v_call: TRBV19
d_call: NA

cdr3_aa: CASRGSNQPQHF
cdr3_nt: TGTGCCAGTAGGGGCAGCAATCAGCCCCAGCATTTT
clone_size: NA
j_call: TRBJ1-5
v_call: TRBV19
d_call: NA

cdr3_aa: CASSYTGLGGYGYTF
cdr3_nt: TGTGCCAGCAGTTACACGGGGCTCGGGGGCTATGGCTACACCTTC
clone_size: few
j_call: TRBJ1-2
v_call: TRBV25-1
d_call: NA

cdr3_aa: CASSLERFQPQHF
cdr3_nt: TGTGCCAGCAGCTTAGAGAGGTTTCAGCCCCAGCATTTT
clone_size: few
j_call: TRBJ1-5
v_call: TRBV7-2
d_call: NA

cdr3_aa: CASSVTLQPQHF
cdr3_nt: TGTGCCAGCAGTGTTACTCTCCAGCCCCAGCATTTT
clone_size: NA
j_call: TRBJ1-5
v_call: TRBV2
d_call: NA

cdr3_aa: CASKNGGVRSTDTQYF
cdr3_nt: TGTGCCAGCAAGAACGGGGGGGTTAGATCCACAGATACGCAGTATTTT
clone_size: NA
j_call: TRBJ2-3
v_call: TRBV2
d_call: TRBD2

cdr3_aa: CASSQPRGQGVEAFF
cdr3_nt: TGTGCCAGTAGTCAGCCCAGGGGGCAAGGTGTTGAAGCTTTCTTT
clone_size: NA
j_call: TRBJ1-1
v_call: TRBV19
d_call: TRBD1

cdr3_aa: CASRGASNSPLHF
cdr3_nt: TGTGCCAGCAGGGGGGCCTCAAATTCACCCCTCCACTTT
clone_size: few
j_call: TRBJ1-6
v_call: TRBV2
d_call: NA

cdr3_aa: CASSLDRTNIYEQYF
cdr3_nt: TGCGCCAGCAGCCTGGACCGGACAAACATATACGAGCAGTACTTC
clone_size: NA
j_call: TRBJ2-7
v_call: TRBV5-1
d_call: NA

cdr3_aa: CASSADRANEKLFF
cdr3_nt: TGTGCCAGCAGTGCGGACAGAGCTAATGAAAAACTGTTTTTT
clone_size: NA
j_call: TRBJ1-4
v_call: TRBV2
d_call: NA

cdr3_aa: CASSLDSTNEAFF
cdr3_nt: TGCGCCAGCAGCTTGGACAGCACCAATGAAGCTTTCTTT
clone_size: few
j_call: TRBJ1-1
v_call: TRBV5-1
d_call: NA

cdr3_aa: CASSPPGQANEKLFF
cdr3_nt: TGTGCCAGCAGTCCCCCCGGACAGGCTAATGAAAAACTGTTTTTT
clone_size: NA
j_call: TRBJ1-4
v_call: TRBV27
d_call: TRBD1

cdr3_aa: CASSLDRASPLHF
cdr3_nt: TGTGCCAGCTCACTTGACAGGGCTTCACCCCTCCACTTT
clone_size: NA
j_call: TRBJ1-6
v_call: TRBV18
d_call: TRBD1

cdr3_aa: CASSQLRGGNQPQHF
cdr3_nt: TGTGCCAGCAGTCAACTCAGGGGAGGCAATCAGCCCCAGCATTTT
clone_size: few
j_call: TRBJ1-5
v_call: TRBV27
d_call: NA

cdr3_aa: CASSVEAGYTDTQYF
cdr3_nt: TGTGCCAGCAGCGTAGAGGCGGGCTACACAGATACGCAGTATTTT
clone_size: NA
j_call: TRBJ2-3
v_call: TRBV9
d_call: NA

cdr3_aa: CASSGDSLLSSYEQYF
cdr3_nt: TGTGCCAGCAGCGGTGACAGTCTCCTGAGCTCCTACGAGCAGTACTTC
clone_size: NA
j_call: TRBJ2-7
v_call: TRBV5-6
d_call: NA

cdr3_aa: CASSAGATNEKLFF
cdr3_nt: TGCGCCAGCAGTGCGGGGGCAACTAATGAAAAACTGTTTTTT
clone_size: NA
j_call: TRBJ1-4
v_call: TRBV10-1
d_call: NA

cdr3_aa: CASSLGQGNPGELFF
cdr3_nt: TGCGCCAGCAGCTTGGGACAGGGGAATCCCGGGGAGCTGTTTTTT
clone_size: NA
j_call: TRBJ2-2
v_call: TRBV5-1
d_call: TRBD1

cdr3_aa: CAISRGQGRGEQYF
cdr3_nt: TGTGCCATCAGCCGCGGACAGGGACGAGGGGAGCAGTACTTC
clone_size: few
j_call: TRBJ2-7
v_call: TRBV10-3
d_call: TRBD1

cdr3_aa: CASSGQGVAKNIQYF
cdr3_nt: TGTGCCAGCAGCGGACAGGGGGTAGCCAAAAACATTCAGTACTTC
clone_size: few
j_call: TRBJ2-4
v_call: TRBV27
d_call: TRBD1

cdr3_aa: CASSGTGATPLHF
cdr3_nt: TGTGCCAGTTCAGGGACAGGGGCAACACCCCTCCACTTT
clone_size: NA
j_call: TRBJ1-6
v_call: TRBV19
d_call: TRBD1

cdr3_aa: CASSEWSGFGDNEQFF
cdr3_nt: TGTGCCAGCAGTGAATGGAGCGGGTTTGGCGACAATGAGCAGTTCTTC
clone_size: NA
j_call: TRBJ2-1
v_call: TRBV25-1
d_call: NA

cdr3_aa: CASSLVGVLAGQETQYF
cdr3_nt: TGTGCCAGCAGCTTAGTGGGAGTACTAGCGGGGCAAGAGACCCAGTACTTC
clone_size: NA
j_call: TRBJ2-5
v_call: TRBV7-9
d_call: TRBD2

cdr3_aa: CASSPTAGINQPQHF
cdr3_nt: TGTGCCAGCTCACCAACGGCAGGGATCAATCAGCCCCAGCATTTT
clone_size: NA
j_call: TRBJ1-5
v_call: TRBV18
d_call: NA

cdr3_aa: CASSRESTDTQYF
cdr3_nt: TGTGCCAGCAGCCGGGAAAGCACAGATACGCAGTATTTT
clone_size: NA
j_call: TRBJ2-3
v_call: TRBV25-1
d_call: NA

cdr3_aa: CASSIERGASGPTQETQYF
cdr3_nt: TGTGCCAGTAGTATAGAACGGGGGGCCAGCGGGCCCACACAAGAGACCCAGTACTTC
clone_size: few
j_call: TRBJ2-5
v_call: TRBV19
d_call: NA